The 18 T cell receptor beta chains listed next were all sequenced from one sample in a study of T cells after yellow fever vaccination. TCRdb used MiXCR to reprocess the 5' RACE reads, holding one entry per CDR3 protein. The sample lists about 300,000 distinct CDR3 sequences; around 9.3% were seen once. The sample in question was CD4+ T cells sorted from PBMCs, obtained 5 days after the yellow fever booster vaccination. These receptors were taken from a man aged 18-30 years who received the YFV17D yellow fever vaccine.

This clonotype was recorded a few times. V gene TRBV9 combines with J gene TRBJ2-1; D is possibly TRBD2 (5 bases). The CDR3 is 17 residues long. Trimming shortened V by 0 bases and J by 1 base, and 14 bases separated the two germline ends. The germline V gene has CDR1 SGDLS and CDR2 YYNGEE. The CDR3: CASSVDSGLESYNEQFF. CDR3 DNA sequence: TGTGCCAGCAGCGTAGATTCGGGGTTAGAATCCTACAATGAGCAGTTCTTC.

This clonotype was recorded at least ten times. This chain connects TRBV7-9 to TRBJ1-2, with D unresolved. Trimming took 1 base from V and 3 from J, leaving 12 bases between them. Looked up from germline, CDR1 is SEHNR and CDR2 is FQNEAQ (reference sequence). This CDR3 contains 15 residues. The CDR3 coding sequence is TGTGCCAGCAGCTTAGAGTTGGTGGCCTACTATGGCTACACCTTC. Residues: CASSLELVAYYGYTF.

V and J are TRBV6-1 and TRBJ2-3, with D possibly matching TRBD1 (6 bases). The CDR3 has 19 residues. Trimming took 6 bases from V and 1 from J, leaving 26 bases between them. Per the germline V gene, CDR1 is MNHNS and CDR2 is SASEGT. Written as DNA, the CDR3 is TGTGCCAGCAGGAGAGCCCCAACAGGGCTCGTGTGGGGCACAGATACGCAGTATTTT. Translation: CASRRAPTGLVWGTDTQYF.

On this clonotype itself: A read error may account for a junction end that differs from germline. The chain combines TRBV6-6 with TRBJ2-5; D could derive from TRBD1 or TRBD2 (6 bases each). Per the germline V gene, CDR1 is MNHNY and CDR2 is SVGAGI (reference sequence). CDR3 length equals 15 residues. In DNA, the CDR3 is TGTGCCAGCAGTGACTCCCGACGGGGGCTGGAGACCCAGTACTTC. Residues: CASSDSRRGLETQYF.

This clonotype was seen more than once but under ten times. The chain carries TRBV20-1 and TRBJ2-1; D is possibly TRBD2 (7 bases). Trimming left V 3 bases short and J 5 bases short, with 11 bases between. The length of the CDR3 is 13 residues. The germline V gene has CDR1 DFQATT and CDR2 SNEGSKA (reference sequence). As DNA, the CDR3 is TGCAGTGCTAGGGGGGGGCTGAACAATGAGCAGTTCTTC. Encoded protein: CSARGGLNNEQFF.

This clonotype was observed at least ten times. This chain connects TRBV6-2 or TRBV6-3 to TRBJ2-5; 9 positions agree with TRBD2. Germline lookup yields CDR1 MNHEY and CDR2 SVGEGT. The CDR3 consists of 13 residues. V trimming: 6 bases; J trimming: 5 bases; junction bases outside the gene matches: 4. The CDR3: CASRVTSGETQYF. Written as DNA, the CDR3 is TGTGCCAGCAGAGTAACTAGCGGGGAGACCCAGTACTTC.

The CDR3 sequence is CASSQDFGVTGHPSGANVLTF. The CDR3 DNA reads TGTGCCAGCAGCCAAGATTTTGGAGTTACGGGACACCCCTCTGGGGCCAACGTCCTGACTTTC. This chain links TRBV3-1 with TRBJ2-6; perhaps TRBD1 as D (6 bases). V lost 0 bases, J lost 0 bases, and 21 bases lay in between. The length of the CDR3 is 21 residues. Germline lookup yields CDR1 LGHDT and CDR2 YNNKEL (reference sequence).

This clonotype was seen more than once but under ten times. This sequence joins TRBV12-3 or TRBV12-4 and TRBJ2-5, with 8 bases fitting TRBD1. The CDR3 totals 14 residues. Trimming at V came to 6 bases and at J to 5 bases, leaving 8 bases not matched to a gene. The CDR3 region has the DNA TGTGCCAGCAGACGGGACAGGCACACGGAGACCCAGTACTTC. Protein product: CASRRDRHTETQYF.

This CDR3 reads CASSLSSEHTQYF. In DNA, the CDR3 is TGTGCCAGCAGCTTATCATCGGAGCATACGCAGTATTTT. The chain has TRBV7-2 and TRBJ2-3; D gene ambiguous. V lost 2 bases and J lost 7, with 10 bases in between. Germline V gene sequence: CDR1 SGHTA, CDR2 FQGNSA. The CDR3 loop spans 13 amino acids.

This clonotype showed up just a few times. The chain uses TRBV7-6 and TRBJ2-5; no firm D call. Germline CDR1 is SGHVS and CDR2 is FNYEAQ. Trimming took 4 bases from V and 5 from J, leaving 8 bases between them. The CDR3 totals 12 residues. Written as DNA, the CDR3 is TGTGCCAGCAGCTACGAAGAGGAGACCCAGTACTTC. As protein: CASSYEEETQYF.

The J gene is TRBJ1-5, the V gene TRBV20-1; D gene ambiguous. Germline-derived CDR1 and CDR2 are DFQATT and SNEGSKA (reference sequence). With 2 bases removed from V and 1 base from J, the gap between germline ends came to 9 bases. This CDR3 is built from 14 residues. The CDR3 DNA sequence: TGCAGTGCTAGAAAGGCGGGGAGCAATCAGCCCCAGCATTTT. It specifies CSARKAGSNQPQHF.

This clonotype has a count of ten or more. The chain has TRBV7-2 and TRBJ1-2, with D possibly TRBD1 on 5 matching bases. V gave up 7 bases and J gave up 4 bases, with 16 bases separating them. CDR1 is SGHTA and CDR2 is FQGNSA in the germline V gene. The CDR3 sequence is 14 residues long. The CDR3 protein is CASTPGRVSYGYTF. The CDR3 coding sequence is TGTGCCAGCACCCCAGGGAGGGTCAGCTATGGCTACACCTTC. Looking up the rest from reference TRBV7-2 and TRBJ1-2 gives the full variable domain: GAGVSQSPSNKVTEKGKDVELRCDPISGHTALYWYRQSLGQGLEFLIYFQGNSAPDKSGLPSDRFSAERTGGSVSTLTIQRTQQEDSAVYLCASTPGRVSYGYTFGSGTRLTVV.

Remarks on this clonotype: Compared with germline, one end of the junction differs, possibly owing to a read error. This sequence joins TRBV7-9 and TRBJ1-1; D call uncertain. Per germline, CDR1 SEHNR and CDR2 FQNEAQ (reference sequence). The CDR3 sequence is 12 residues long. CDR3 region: CGSRTREDQAFF. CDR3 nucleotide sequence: TGTGGCAGCAGGACGAGGGAGGACCAAGCTTTCTTT.

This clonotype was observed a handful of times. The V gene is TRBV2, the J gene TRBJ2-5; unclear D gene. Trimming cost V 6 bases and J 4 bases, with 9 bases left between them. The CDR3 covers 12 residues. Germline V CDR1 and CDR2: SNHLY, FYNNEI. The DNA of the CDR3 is TGTGCCAGCAGCCAGGTAGTAGAGACCCAGTACTTC. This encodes CASSQVVETQYF.

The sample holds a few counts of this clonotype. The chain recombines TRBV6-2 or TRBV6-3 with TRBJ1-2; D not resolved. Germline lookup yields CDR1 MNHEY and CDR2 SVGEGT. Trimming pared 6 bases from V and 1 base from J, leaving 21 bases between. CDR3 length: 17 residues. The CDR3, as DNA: TGTGCCAGCAGCGTTACCGACGCCAGACACCTTAACTATGGCTACACCTTC. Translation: CASSVTDARHLNYGYTF.

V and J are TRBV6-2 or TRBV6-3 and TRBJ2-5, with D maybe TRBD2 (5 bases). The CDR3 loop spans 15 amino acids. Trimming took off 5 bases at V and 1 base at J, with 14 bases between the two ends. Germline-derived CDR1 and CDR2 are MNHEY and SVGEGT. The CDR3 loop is CASSRLTAAQETQYF. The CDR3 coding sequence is TGTGCCAGCAGTCGACTAACAGCGGCCCAAGAGACCCAGTACTTC.

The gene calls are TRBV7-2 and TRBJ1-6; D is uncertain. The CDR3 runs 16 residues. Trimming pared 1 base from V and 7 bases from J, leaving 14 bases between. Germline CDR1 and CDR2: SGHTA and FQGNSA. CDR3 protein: CASSLVGAGGNSPLHF. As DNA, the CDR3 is TGTGCCAGCAGCTTAGTAGGCGCCGGAGGCAATTCACCCCTCCACTTT.

CDR3: CASSQGRPQHF. CDR3 sequence (DNA): TGTGCCAGCAGCCAAGGACGGCCCCAGCATTTT. The chain combines TRBV14 with TRBJ1-5; no firm D call. This CDR3 comprises 11 residues. In germline, CDR1 is SGHDN, CDR2 FVKESK. Trimming took 1 base from V and 9 from J, leaving 4 bases between them.